This T cell receptor beta chain was identified in a study of shared clonotypes between healthy human individuals. Overall study context: Each donor contributed plates that comprised three CD4 naive, three CD4 memory, two CD8 naive and one CD8 memory.

Sequencing used immunoSEQ multiplex PCR; TCRdb keeps in-frame clones, though not all of them. Among 2 million to 3 million clones listed, roughly 93% were seen once. Study-wide findings and caveats: Some naive CD4 clonotypes, 4% to 6%, turned up in common across a handful of donors.

For this clone: Its antigen is unknown.

The TCR originated in a man younger than 30 in good health. Some clones in this sample may be carry-over from other donors' samples. The sample consisted of naive CD4+ T cells from PBMCs. Described subset: CD45RA+ positively selected.

The CDR3 DNA is TGTGCCAGCAGCTTATCCCGGGCTCCGGGGCCCACTGAAGCTTTCTTT. Translation gives CASSLSRAPGPTEAFF. The chain joins TRBV7-8 to TRBJ1-1; TRBD1 might be the D (5 bases). CDR3 length equals 16 residues. Trimming pared 2 bases from V and 4 bases from J, leaving 17 bases between. In germline, CDR1 is SGHVS, CDR2 FQNEAQ.